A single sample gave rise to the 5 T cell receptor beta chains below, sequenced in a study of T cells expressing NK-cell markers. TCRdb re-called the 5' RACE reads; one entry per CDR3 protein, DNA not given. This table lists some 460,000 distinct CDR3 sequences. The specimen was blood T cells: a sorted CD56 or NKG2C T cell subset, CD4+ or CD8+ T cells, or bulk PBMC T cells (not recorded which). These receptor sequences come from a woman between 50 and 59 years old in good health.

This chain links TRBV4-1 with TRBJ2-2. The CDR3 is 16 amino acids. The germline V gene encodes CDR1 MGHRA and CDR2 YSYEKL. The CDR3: CASSRESKGRTGELFF.

CDR3 residues: CASSQGTGKRGASTEAFF. The rearrangement links TRBV4-1 to TRBJ1-1; TCRdb reports TRBD1, a call that lacks DNA to check it against. CDR3 size: 18 residues. Germline V lookup: CDR1 MGHRA, CDR2 YSYEKL.

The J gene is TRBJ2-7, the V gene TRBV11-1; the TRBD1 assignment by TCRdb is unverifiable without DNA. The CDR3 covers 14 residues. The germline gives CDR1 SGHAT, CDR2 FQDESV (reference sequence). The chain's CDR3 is CASSPAGTGTQQYF. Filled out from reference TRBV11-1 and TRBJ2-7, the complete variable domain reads EAEVAQSPRYKITEKSQAVAFWCDPISGHATLYWYRQILGQGPELLVQFQDESVVDDSQLPKDRFSAERLKGVDSTLKIQPAELGDSAMYLCASSPAGTGTQQYFGPGTRLTVT.

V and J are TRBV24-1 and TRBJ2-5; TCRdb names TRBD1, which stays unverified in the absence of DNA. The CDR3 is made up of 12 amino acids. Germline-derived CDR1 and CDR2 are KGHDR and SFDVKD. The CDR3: CATSDSRGAQYF.

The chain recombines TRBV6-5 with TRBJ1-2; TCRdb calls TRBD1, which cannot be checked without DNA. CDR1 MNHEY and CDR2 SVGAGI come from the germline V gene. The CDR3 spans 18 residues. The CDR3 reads CASSSVVGHNRSSYGYTF.